A selection of T cell receptor beta chains follows, all from one sample in a study of cytomegalovirus exposure and HLA in healthy donors. Using immunoSEQ multiplex PCR, the repertoire was profiled, and TCRdb retains in-frame clones only, with some absent. This sample has around 190,000 clones, with more than 65% found just once. Sequencing was performed on PBMCs. The receptors come from a female donor in good health and CMV-seronegative. Both conserved end residues are part of each CDR3. The D gene is left open where the match is weak. The size of a clone is reported for some rows only, either as once, few or many, or as a class for expanded clones.

V: TRBV28; J: TRBJ1-2; D: -; size: -; CDR3: CASSTEDDRSLGRDTF; DNA: TGTGCCAGCAGTACTGAAGACGACAGGTCCCTCGGGAGGGACACCTTC
V: TRBV5-4; J: TRBJ2-1; D: TRBD2; size: -; CDR3: CATNSYSGSYNEQFF; DNA: TGTGCCACCAATTCTTATAGCGGGTCTTACAATGAGCAGTTCTTC
V: TRBV6-5; J: TRBJ2-5; D: -; size: -; CDR3: CASTQPGGGQEQYF; DNA: TGTGCCAGCACCCAACCGGGAGGGGGCCAGGAGCAGTACTTC
V: TRBV2; J: TRBJ2-7; D: -; size: -; CDR3: CASSDNYEQYF; DNA: TGTGCCAGCAGTGACAACTACGAGCAGTACTTC
V: TRBV10-3; J: TRBJ2-7; D: TRBD2; size: -; CDR3: CAISPGDYYEQYF; DNA: TGTGCCATCAGTCCCGGGGACTACTACGAGCAGTACTTC
V: TRBV2; J: TRBJ2-5; D: TRBD1; size: once; CDR3: CASDTGTEKETQYF; DNA: TGTGCCAGCGATACCGGGACAGAAAAAGAGACCCAGTACTTC
V: TRBV28; J: TRBJ1-5; D: TRBD1; size: -; CDR3: CASSYGTGGNQPQHF; DNA: TGTGCCAGCAGTTATGGGACAGGGGGCAATCAGCCCCAGCATTTT
V: TRBV15; J: TRBJ1-5; D: TRBD1; size: -; CDR3: CATSSFRDRVRQPQHF; DNA: TGTGCCACCAGCAGTTTCCGGGACAGGGTTCGGCAGCCCCAGCATTTT
V: TRBV4-3; J: TRBJ2-3; D: TRBD2; size: once; CDR3: CASSQDLAGATDTQYF; DNA: TGCGCCAGCAGCCAAGATTTGGCGGGAGCAACAGATACGCAGTATTTT
V: TRBV5-1; J: TRBJ2-7; D: TRBD1; size: -; CDR3: CASSPGQGAYEQYF; DNA: TGCGCCAGCAGCCCCGGACAGGGGGCCTACGAGCAGTACTTC
V: TRBV5-1; J: TRBJ1-1; D: TRBD1; size: -; CDR3: CASSVDRRTEAFF; DNA: TGCGCCAGCAGCGTGGACAGGCGCACTGAAGCTTTCTTT
V: TRBV11-3; J: TRBJ1-3; D: -; size: once; CDR3: CASSFNSISGNTIYF; DNA: TGTGCCAGCAGCTTTAACAGCATCTCTGGAAACACCATATATTTT
V: TRBV27; J: TRBJ1-1; D: -; size: -; CDR3: CASSFGTQGNTEAFF; DNA: TGTGCCAGCAGTTTCGGAACACAGGGTAACACTGAAGCTTTCTTT